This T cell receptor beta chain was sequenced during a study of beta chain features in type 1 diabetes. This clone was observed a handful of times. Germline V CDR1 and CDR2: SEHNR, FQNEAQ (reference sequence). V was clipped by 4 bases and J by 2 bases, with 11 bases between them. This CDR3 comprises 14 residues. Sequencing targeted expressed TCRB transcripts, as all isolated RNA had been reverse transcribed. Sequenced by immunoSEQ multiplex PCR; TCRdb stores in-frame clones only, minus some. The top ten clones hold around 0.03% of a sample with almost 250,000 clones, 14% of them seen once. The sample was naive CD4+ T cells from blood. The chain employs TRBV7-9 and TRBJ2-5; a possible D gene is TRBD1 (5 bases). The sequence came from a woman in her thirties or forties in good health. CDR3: CASSSQEYQETQYF. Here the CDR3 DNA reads TGTGCCAGCAGCTCACAGGAATATCAAGAGACCCAGTACTTC.